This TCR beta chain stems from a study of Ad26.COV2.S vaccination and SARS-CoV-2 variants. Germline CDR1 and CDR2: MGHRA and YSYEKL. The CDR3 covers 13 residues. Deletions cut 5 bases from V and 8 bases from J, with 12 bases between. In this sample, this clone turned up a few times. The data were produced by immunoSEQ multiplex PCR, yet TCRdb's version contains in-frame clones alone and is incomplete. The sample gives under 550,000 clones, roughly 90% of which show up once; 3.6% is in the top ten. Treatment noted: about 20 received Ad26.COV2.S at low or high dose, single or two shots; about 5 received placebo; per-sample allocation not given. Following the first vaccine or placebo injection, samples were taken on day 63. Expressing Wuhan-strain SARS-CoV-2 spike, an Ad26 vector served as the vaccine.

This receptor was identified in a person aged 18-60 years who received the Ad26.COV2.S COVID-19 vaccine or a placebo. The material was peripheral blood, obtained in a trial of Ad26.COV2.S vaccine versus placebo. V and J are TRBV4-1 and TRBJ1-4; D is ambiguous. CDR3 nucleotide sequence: TGCGCCAGCAGCTCTCAAATCCGGGAAAAACTGTTTTTT. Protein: CASSSQIREKLFF.